The present T cell receptor beta chain was sequenced within a study of cytomegalovirus exposure and HLA in healthy donors. 60 Vbeta and 13 Jbeta primers were used in PCR. This table comes from immunoSEQ multiplex PCR, and its TCRdb copy is limited to in-frame clones, with some not included. The sample lists around 140,000 clones, roughly 79% occurring once. Study observations and caveats: Productive status was seen about 87% or about 30% of the time for most TCR beta V segments in an earlier analysis. Cytomegalovirus status was reportedly diagnosed by the classifier with high sensitivity and specificity. It was assumed in the presence/absence analyses that sequencing depth was roughly uniform across donors.

The CDR3 contains 15 residues. The germline V gene encodes CDR1 LNHDA and CDR2 SQIVND (reference sequence). Losses at the gene ends were 3 bases for V and 0 bases for J; bases not matched to a gene: 3. This clone has ten or more counts. Antigen specificity is unknown. This sequence originates from a woman between 40 and 50 years old in good health and CMV-seronegative. The chain couples TRBV19 to TRBJ2-7; 9 bases match TRBD2. The sequenced sample was PBMCs. The CDR3 loop reads CASSMVAGDSYEQYF. The CDR3 region has the DNA TGTGCCAGTAGTATGGTAGCGGGGGACTCCTACGAGCAGTACTTC.